This T cell receptor (beta chain) was identified during a study of cytomegalovirus exposure and HLA in healthy donors. On this clone: As yet, its antigen is unknown.

The study's findings and limits: In a later analysis, at a false discovery rate of 0.05, over 15,000 TCR beta sequences matched HLA alleles.

In the PCR, 60 Vbeta and 13 Jbeta primers were used. Some clones are missing from TCRdb's copy, which holds only in-frame ones; the method was immunoSEQ multiplex PCR. The sample contains around 250,000 clones, approximately 80% of which appear only once. Germline values: CDR1 SQVTM, CDR2 ANQGSEA. Deletions cut 6 bases from V and 7 bases from J, with 16 bases between. The CDR3 runs 13 residues. This clonotype was sampled from a woman aged 60-75 years in good health and CMV-seropositive. The rearrangement joins TRBV29-1 to TRBJ2-1; D possibly corresponds to TRBD2 (6 bases). Sequenced material: PBMCs. The CDR3 region is CSVEGWEVNEQFF. As DNA, the CDR3 is TGCAGCGTCGAGGGGTGGGAGGTGAATGAGCAGTTCTTC.